The entry below gives a single T cell receptor beta chain sequence along with its context. The sample comes from a study of blood T cell repertoires in COVID-19. Study details: Spain, Italy and the United States supplied samples that represented acute and convalescent COVID-19. T cells, B-cell-depleted T cells, or PBMCs supplied cDNA or gDNA.

Produced via immunoSEQ multiplex PCR; TCRdb's table is partial and in-frame only. The sample holds about 240,000 clones, just under 85% seen once. Deletions cut 3 bases from V and 6 bases from J, with 14 bases between. This CDR3 is 15 amino acids long. Germline V gene sequence: CDR1 MDHEN, CDR2 SYDVKM. V and J are TRBV28 and TRBJ2-2; the D gene is possibly TRBD2 (6 bases). Sequenced input: peripheral blood. This clonotype was sampled from a man aged 45-65 years with acute or convalescent COVID-19. CDR3 in amino acids: CASSFSTGGAGELFF. CDR3 coding DNA: TGTGCCAGCAGTTTTTCCACTGGAGGGGCCGGGGAGCTGTTTTTT.